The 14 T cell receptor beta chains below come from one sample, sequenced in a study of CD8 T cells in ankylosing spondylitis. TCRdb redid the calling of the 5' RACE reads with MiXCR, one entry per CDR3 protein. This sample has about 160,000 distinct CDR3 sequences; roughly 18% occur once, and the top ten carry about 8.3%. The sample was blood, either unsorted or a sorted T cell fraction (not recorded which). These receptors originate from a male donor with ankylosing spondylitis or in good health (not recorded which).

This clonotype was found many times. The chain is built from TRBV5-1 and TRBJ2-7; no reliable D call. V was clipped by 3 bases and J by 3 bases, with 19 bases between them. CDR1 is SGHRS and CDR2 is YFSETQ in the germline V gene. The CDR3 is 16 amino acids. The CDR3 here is CASSSLWSSRNYEQYF. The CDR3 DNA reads TGCGCCAGCAGCTCCTTGTGGTCTAGTCGGAACTACGAGCAGTACTTC. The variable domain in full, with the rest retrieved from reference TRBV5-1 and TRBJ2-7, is KAGVTQTPRYLIKTRGQQVTLSCSPISGHRSVSWYQQTPGQGLQFLFEYFSETQRNKGNFPGRFSGRQFSNSRSEMNVSTLELGDSALYLCASSSLWSSRNYEQYFGPGTRLTVT.

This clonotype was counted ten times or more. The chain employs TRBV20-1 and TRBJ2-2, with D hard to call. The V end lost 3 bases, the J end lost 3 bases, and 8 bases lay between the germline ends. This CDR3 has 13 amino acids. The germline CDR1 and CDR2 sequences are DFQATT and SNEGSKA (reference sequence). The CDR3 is CSASGLYTGELFF. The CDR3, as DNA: TGCAGTGCTAGTGGGCTATACACCGGGGAGCTGTTTTTT.

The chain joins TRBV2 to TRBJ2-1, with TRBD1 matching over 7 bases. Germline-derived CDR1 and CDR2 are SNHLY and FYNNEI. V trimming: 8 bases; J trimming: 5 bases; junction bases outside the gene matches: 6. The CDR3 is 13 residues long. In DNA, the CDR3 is TGTGCCAGCGCGACAGGGATCGACAATGAGCAGTTCTTC. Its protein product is CASATGIDNEQFF.

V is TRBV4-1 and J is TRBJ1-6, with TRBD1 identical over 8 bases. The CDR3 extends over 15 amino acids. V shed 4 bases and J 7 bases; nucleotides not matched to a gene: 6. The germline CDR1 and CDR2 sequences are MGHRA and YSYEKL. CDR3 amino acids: CASSPETGVNSPLHF. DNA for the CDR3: TGCGCCAGCAGCCCGGAGACAGGGGTGAATTCACCCCTCCACTTT.

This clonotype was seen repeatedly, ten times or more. Here the CDR3 reads CSATGTGDNQPQHF. CDR3 nucleotide sequence: TGCAGTGCAACCGGGACAGGGGACAATCAGCCCCAGCATTTT. V is TRBV20-1 and J is TRBJ1-5, with 10 positions matching TRBD1. V was pared by 6 bases and J by 3 bases, with 5 bases of the junction left unmatched. Germline lookup yields CDR1 DFQATT and CDR2 SNEGSKA (reference sequence). This CDR3 has 14 amino acids.

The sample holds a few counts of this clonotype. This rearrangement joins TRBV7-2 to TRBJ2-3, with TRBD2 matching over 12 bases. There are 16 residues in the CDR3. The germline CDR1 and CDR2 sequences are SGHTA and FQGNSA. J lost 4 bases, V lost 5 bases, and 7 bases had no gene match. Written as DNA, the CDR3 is TGTGCCAGCAGCCTACTAGCGGGAGGTTGGGCAGATACGCAGTATTTT. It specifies CASSLLAGGWADTQYF.

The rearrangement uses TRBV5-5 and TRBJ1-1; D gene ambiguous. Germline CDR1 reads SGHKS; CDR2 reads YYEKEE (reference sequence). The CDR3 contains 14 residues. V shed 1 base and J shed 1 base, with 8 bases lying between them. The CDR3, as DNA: TGTGCCAGCAGCTTGAAACCTGCGAACACTGAAGCTTTCTTT. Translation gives CASSLKPANTEAFF. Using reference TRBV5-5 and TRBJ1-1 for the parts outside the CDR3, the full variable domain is DAGVTQSPTHLIKTRGQQVTLRCSPISGHKSVSWYQQVLGQGPQFIFQYYEKEERGRGNFPDRFSARQFPNYSSELNVNALLLGDSALYLCASSLKPANTEAFFGQGTRLTVV.

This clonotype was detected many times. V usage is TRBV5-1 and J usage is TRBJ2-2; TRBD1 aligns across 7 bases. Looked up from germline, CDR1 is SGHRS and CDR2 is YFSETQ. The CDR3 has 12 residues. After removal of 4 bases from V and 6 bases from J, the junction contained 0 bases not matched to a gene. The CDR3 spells CASSQGAGELFF. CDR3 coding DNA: TGCGCCAGCAGCCAGGGGGCCGGGGAGCTGTTTTTT.

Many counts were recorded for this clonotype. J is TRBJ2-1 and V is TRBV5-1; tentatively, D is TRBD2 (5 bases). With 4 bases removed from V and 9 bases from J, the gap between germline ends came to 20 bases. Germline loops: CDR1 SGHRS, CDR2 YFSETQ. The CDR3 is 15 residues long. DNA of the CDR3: TGCGCCAGCAGCGGGGTAGCGCTACCTGAAGGTGAGCAGTTCTTC. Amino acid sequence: CASSGVALPEGEQFF.

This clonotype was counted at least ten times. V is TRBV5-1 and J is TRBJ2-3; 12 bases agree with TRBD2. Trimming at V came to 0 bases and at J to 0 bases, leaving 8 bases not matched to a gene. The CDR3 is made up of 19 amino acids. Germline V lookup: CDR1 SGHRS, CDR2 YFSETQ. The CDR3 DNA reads TGCGCCAGCAGCTTGGGGAGAACCGGACTAGCGGGAAGCACAGATACGCAGTATTTT. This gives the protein CASSLGRTGLAGSTDTQYF.

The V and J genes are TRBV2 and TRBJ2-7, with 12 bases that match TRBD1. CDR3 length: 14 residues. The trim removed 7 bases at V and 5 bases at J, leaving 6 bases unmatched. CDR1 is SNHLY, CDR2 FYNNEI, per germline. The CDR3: CASIKGQGADEQYF. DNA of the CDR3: TGTGCCAGCATAAAGGGACAGGGGGCGGACGAGCAGTACTTC. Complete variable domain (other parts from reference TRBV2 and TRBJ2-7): EPEVTQTPSHQVTQMGQEVILRCVPISNHLYFYWYRQILGQKVEFLVSFYNNEISEKSEIFDDQFSVERPDGSNFTLKIRSTKLEDSAMYFCASIKGQGADEQYFGPGTRLTVT.

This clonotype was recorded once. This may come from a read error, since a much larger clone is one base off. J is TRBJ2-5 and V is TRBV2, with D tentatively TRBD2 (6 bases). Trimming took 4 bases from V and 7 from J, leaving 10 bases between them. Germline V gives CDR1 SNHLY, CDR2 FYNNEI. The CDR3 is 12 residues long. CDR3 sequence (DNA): TGTGCCAGCAGTGCGGGAGTGGGGACCCAGTACTTC. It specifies CASSAGVGTQYF.

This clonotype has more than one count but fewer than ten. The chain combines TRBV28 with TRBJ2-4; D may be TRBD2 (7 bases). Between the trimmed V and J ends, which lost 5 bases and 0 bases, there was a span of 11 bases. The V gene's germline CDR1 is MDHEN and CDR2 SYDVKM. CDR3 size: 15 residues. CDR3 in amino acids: CASSLGGLAKNIQYF. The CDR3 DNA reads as TGTGCCAGCAGTCTCGGGGGGCTAGCCAAAAACATTCAGTACTTC.

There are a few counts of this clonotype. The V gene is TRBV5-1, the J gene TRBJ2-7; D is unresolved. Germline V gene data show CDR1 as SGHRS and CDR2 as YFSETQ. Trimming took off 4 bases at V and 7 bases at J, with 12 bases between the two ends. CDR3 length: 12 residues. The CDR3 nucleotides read TGCGCCAGCAGCAAGCAGTTGGGGGAGCAGTACTTC. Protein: CASSKQLGEQYF.